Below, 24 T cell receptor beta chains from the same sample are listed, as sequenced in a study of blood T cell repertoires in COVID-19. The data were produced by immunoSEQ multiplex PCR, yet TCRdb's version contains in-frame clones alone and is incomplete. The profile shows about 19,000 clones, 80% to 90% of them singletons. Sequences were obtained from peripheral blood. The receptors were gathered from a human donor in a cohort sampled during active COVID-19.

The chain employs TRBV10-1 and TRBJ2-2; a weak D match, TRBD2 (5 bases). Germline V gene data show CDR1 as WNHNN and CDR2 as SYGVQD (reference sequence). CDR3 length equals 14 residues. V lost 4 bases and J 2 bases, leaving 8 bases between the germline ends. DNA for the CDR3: TGCGCCAGCAGTGGGACTTTCAACACCGGGGAGCTGTTTTTT. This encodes CASSGTFNTGELFF.

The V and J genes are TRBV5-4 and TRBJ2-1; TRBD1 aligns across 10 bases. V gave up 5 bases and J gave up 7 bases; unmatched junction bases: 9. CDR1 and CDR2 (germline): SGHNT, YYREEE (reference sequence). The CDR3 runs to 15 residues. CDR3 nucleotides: TGTGCCAGCAGTTCTACCGGGACAGGGGTAAATGAGCAGTTCTTC. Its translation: CASSSTGTGVNEQFF.

In DNA, the CDR3 is TGTGCCAGCAGCCCCGACAGGGTTCGGGGGGGCACTGAAGCTTTCTTT. It yields the protein CASSPDRVRGGTEAFF. The chain links TRBV7-9 to TRBJ1-1; TRBD1 agrees at 7 bases. CDR1 is SEHNR, CDR2 FQNEAQ, per germline (reference sequence). The CDR3 length is 16 residues. V trimming: 5 bases; J trimming: 4 bases; junction bases outside the gene matches: 13.

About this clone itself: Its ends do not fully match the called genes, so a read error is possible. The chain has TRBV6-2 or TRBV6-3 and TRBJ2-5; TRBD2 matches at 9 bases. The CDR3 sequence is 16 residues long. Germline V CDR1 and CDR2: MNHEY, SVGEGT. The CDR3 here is CASSYWASGKQETQYF. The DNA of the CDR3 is TGTGCCAGCAGCTACTGGGCTAGCGGGAAACAAGAGACCCAGTACTTC.

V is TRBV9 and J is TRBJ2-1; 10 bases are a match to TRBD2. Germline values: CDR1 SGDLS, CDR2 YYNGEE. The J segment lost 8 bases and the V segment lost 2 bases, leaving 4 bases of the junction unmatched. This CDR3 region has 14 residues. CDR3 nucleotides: TGTGCCAGCAGCGTTGCTAGCGGGAGCTATGAGCAGTTCTTC. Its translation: CASSVASGSYEQFF. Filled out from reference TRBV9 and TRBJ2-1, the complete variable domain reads DSGVTQTPKHLITATGQRVTLRCSPRSGDLSVYWYQQSLDQGLQFLIQYYNGEERAKGNILERFSAQQFPDLHSELNLSSLELGDSALYFCASSVASGSYEQFFGPGTRLTVL.

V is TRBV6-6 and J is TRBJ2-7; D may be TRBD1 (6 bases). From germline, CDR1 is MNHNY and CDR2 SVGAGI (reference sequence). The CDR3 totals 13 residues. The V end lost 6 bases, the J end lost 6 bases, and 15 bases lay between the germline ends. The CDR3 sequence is CASRTTGYGEQYF. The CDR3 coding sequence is TGTGCCAGCAGAACCACAGGGTATGGCGAGCAGTACTTC.

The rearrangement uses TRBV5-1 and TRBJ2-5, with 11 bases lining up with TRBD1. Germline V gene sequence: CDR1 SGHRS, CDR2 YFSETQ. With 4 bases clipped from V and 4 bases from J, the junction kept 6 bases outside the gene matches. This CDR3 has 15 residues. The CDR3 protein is CASSPGQGALETQYF. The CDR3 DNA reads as TGCGCCAGCAGCCCCGGACAGGGGGCTTTAGAGACCCAGTACTTC.

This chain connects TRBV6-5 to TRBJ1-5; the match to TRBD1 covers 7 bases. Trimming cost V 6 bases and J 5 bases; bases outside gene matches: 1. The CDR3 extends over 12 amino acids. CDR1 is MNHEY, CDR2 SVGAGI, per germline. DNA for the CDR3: TGTGCCAGCAGGACAGGGTATCAGCCCCAGCATTTT. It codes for CASRTGYQPQHF.

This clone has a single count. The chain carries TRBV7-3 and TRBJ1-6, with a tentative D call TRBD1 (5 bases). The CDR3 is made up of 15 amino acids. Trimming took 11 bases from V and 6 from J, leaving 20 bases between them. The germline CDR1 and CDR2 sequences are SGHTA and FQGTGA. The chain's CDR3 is CASQLGGIPNSPLHF. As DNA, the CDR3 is TGTGCCTCTCAGTTGGGGGGGATACCTAATTCACCCCTCCACTTT. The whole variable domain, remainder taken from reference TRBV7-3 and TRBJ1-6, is GAGVSQTPSNKVTEKGKYVELRCDPISGHTALYWYRQSLGQGPEFLIYFQGTGAADDSGLPNDRFFAVRPEGSVSTLKIQRTERGDSAVYLCASQLGGIPNSPLHFGNGTRLTVT.

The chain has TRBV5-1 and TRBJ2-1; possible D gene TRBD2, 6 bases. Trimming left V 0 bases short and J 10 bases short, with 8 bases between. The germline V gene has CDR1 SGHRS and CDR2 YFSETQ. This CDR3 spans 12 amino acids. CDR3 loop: CASSLDRGEQFF. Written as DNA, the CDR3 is TGCGCCAGCAGCTTGGACCGGGGGGAGCAGTTCTTC.

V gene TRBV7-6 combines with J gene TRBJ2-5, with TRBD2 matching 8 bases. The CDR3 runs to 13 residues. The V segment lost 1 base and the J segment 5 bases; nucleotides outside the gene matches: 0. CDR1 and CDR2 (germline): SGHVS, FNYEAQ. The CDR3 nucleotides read TGTGCCAGCAGCTTAGGACTAGCGGAGACCCAGTACTTC. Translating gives CASSLGLAETQYF.

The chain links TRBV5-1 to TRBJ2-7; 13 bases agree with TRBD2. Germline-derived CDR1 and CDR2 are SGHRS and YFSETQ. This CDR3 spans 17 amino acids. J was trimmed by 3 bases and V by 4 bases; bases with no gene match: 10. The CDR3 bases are TGCGCCAGCAGCCTACGGACTAGCGGGGGACCCAACTACGAGCAGTACTTC. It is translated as CASSLRTSGGPNYEQYF.

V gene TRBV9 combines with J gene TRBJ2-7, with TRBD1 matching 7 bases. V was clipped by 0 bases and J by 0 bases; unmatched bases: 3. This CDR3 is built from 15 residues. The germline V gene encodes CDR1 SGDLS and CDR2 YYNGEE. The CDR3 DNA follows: TGTGCCAGCAGCGTAGGACAGGGAATCTCCTACGAGCAGTACTTC. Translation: CASSVGQGISYEQYF. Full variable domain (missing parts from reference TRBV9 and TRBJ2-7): DSGVTQTPKHLITATGQRVTLRCSPRSGDLSVYWYQQSLDQGLQFLIQYYNGEERAKGNILERFSAQQFPDLHSELNLSSLELGDSALYFCASSVGQGISYEQYFGPGTRLTVT.

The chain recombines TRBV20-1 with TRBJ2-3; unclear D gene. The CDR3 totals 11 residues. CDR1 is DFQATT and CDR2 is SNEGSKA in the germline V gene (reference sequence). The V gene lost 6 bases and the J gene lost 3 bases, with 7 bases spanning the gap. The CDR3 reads CSALETDTQYF. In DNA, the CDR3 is TGCAGTGCCTTAGAGACAGATACGCAGTATTTT.

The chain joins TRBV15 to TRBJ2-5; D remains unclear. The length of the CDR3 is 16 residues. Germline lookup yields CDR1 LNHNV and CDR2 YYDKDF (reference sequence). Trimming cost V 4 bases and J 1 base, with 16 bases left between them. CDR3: CATSTQRSAPQETQYF. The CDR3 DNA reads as TGTGCCACCAGCACCCAGAGGTCAGCGCCCCAAGAGACCCAGTACTTC.

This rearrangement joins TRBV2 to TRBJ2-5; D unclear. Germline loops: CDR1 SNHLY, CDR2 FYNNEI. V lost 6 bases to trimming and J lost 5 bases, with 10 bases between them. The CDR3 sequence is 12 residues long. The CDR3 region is CASSKVRETQYF. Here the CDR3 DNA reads TGTGCCAGCAGCAAGGTCAGGGAGACCCAGTACTTC.

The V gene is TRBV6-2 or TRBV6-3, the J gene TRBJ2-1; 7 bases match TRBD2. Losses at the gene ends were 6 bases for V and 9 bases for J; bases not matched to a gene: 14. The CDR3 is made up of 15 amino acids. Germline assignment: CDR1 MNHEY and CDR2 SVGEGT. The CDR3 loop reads CASSRLGGGPREQFF. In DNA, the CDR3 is TGTGCCAGCAGCCGGCTCGGGGGAGGGCCCCGTGAGCAGTTCTTC.

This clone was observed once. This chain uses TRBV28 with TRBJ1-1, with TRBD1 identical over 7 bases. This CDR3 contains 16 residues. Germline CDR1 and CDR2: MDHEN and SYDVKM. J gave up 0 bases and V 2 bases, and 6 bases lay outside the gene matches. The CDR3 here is CASSLLTTGMNTEAFF. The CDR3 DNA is TGTGCCAGCAGTTTACTCACGACAGGGATGAACACTGAAGCTTTCTTT.

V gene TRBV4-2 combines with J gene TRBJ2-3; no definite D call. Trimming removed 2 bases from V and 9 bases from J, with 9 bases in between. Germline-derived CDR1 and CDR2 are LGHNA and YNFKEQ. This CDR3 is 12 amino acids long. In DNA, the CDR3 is TGTGCCAGCAGCCAAACTGAGGCAACGCAGTATTTT. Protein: CASSQTEATQYF.

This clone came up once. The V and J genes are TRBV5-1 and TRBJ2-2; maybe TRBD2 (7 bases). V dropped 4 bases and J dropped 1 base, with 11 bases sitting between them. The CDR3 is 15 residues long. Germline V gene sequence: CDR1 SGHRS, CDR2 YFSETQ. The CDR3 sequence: CASSPGGVNTGELFF. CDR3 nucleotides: TGCGCCAGCAGCCCGGGGGGCGTGAACACCGGGGAGCTGTTTTTT.

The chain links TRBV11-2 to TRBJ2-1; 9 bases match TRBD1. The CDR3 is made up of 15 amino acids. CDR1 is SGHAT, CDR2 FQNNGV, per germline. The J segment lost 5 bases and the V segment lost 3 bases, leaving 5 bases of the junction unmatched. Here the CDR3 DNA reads TGTGCCAGCAGCTTGGGACAGGGCAGCCACAATGAGCAGTTCTTC. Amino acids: CASSLGQGSHNEQFF.

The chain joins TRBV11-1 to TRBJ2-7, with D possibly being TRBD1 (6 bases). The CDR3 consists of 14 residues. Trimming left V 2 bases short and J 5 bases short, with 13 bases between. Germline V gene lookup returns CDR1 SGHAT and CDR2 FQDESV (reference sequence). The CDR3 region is CASSLSRGLNEQYF. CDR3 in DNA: TGTGCCAGCAGCTTAAGCAGGGGTCTCAACGAGCAGTACTTC.

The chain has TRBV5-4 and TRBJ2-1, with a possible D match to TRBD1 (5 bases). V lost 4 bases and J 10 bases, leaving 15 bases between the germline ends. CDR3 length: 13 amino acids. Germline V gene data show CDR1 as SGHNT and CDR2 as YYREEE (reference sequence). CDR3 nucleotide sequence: TGTGCCAGCAGCGCCCCCCAGGGTGTCGAGCAGTTCTTC. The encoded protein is CASSAPQGVEQFF.

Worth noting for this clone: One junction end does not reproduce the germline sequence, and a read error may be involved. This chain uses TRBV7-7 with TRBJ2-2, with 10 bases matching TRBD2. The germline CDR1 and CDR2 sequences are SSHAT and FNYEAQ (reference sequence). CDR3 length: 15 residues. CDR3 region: CASSAAGGGTGELFF. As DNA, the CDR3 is TGTGCTAGCAGCGCAGCGGGAGGGGGCACCGGGGAGCTGTTTTTT.